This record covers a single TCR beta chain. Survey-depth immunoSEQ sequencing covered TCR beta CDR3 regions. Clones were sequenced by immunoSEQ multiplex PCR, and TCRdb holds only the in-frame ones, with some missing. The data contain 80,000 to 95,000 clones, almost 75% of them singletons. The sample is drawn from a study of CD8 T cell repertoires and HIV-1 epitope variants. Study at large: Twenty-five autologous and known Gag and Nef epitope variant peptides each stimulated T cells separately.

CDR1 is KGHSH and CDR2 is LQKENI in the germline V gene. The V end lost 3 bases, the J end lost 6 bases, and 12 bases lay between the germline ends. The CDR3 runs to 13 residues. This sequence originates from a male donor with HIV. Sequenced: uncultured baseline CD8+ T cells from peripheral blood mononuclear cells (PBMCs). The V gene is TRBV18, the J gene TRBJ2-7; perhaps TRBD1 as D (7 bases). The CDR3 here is CASSPDQGGEQYF. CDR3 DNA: TGTGCCAGCTCACCTGATCAGGGGGGCGAGCAGTACTTC.